The TCR beta chain described here comes from a study of blood T cells in healthy people across ages. Study findings and constraints: There was no known CMV status for donors, so expanded clonotype changes were possibly confounded.

This clonotype was counted many times. Its antigen remains unidentified. Sample donors were healthy Caucasian individuals that came from Russia, aged 6 to 90. Whenever a sample was processed, at least 6 million PBMCs were isolated. The second PCR ran roughly 6 to 11 cycles with a sample-barcoded 5' primer and J-beta primers. Each sample yielded at least 2.5 million CDR3-containing paired-end reads. Via MiXCR, TCRdb re-called the 5' RACE reads, giving one row per CDR3 protein. The data contain over 550,000 distinct CDR3 sequences, around 31% of them seen just once; the ten biggest clones take up around 14%. V lost 1 base to trimming and J lost 4 bases, with 5 bases between them. The CDR3 consists of 13 residues. Germline CDR1 is SEHNR and CDR2 is FQNEAQ (reference sequence).

The chain links TRBV7-9 to TRBJ1-3; D is unclear. The TCR sequence derives from a woman of 80 years or more in good health. The material sequenced was blood. The CDR3, as DNA: TGTGCCAGCAGCTTAGGAGGGGGAAACACCATATATTTT. Translation gives CASSLGGGNTIYF. The full variable domain, in which reference TRBV7-9 and TRBJ1-3 provide the parts outside the CDR3, is DTGVSQNPRHKITKRGQNVTFRCDPISEHNRLYWYRQTLGQGPEFLTYFQNEAQLEKSRLLSDRFSAERPKGSFSTLEIQRTEQGDSAMYLCASSLGGGNTIYFGEGSWLTVV.